The present TCR beta chain was sequenced within a study of cytomegalovirus exposure and HLA in healthy donors. Healthy individuals who donated bone marrow served as the donors. Germline CDR1 and CDR2: LNHNV and YYDKDF (reference sequence). Trimming took off 11 bases at V and 3 bases at J, with 11 bases between the two ends. The CDR3 has 11 residues. The PCR had 60 Vbeta and 13 Jbeta primers. The repertoire was sequenced with immunoSEQ multiplex PCR; TCRdb's copy has only in-frame clones and lacks some. The profile shows fewer than 120,000 clones, 60% to 85% of them singletons. The chain combines TRBV15 with TRBJ2-7, with D maybe TRBD1 (5 bases). The clonotype comes from a woman aged 25 to 39 in good health and CMV-seronegative. The sequenced sample consisted of PBMCs. The CDR3 bases are TGTGCCGCAGGGCAGGGCTACGAGCAGTACTTC. The encoded protein is CAAGQGYEQYF.